This TCR beta chain was recorded in a study of T cells in Graves' hyperthyroidism and ophthalmopathy. V lost 7 bases and J 4 bases, leaving 13 bases between the germline ends. This CDR3 has 12 amino acids. The germline V gene has CDR1 SQVTM and CDR2 ANQGSEA. Amplified TCR beta CDR3 regions came from RNA transcripts. Carried out on the TCR CDR3, a first-round RT-PCR used the HTBI primer set. Each CDR3 protein gets one entry after TCRdb re-called the multiplex PCR reads with MiXCR. Among over 700,000 distinct CDR3 sequences listed, more than 30% were seen once. The sample holds many counts of this clonotype.

Sequencing input: blood. The clonotype originates from a man younger than 30 with Graves' hyperthyroidism. The chain uses TRBV29-1 and TRBJ2-5, with a tentative D call TRBD1 (6 bases). The CDR3 region has the DNA TGCAGCGGGACCACAGGGACAGAGACCCAGTACTTC. This sequence encodes CSGTTGTETQYF.